The source of this TCR beta chain is a study of cytomegalovirus exposure and HLA in healthy donors. Whole-study results and caveats: Donors belonging to an Asian-associated ancestry cluster reportedly showed fewer N-insertions in productive TCRs than the roughly 700-donor mean, according to what a later analysis found.

The table lists this clone with a few counts. Its antigen is currently unknown. 60 Vbeta and 13 Jbeta primers were used in PCR. The protocol was immunoSEQ multiplex PCR, while the TCRdb copy is restricted to in-frame clones and leaves out a portion. The sample holds about 200,000 clones, around 77% seen once. CDR1 SGHRS and CDR2 YFSETQ come from the germline V gene. The CDR3 consists of 14 residues. V gave up 4 bases and J gave up 2 bases, with 13 bases separating them. This receptor was identified in a woman in her 30s in good health and CMV-seronegative. The chain recombines TRBV5-1 with TRBJ2-7; D is perhaps TRBD1 (5 bases). Sequenced input: PBMCs. CDR3 residues: CASSPDTATYEQYF. CDR3 sequence (DNA): TGCGCCAGCAGCCCGGACACTGCGACCTACGAGCAGTACTTC.